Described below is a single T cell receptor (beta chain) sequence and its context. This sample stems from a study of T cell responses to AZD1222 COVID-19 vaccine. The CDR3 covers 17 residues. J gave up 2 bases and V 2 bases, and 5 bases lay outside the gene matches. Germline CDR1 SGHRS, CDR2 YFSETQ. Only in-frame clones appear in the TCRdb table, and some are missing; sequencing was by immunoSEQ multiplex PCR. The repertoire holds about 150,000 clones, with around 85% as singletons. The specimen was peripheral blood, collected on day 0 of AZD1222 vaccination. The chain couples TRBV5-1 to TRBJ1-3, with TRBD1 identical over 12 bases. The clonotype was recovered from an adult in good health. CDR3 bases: TGCGCCAGCAGCTTAACGGGACAGGGGGCGACTGGAAACACCATATATTTT. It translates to CASSLTGQGATGNTIYF.